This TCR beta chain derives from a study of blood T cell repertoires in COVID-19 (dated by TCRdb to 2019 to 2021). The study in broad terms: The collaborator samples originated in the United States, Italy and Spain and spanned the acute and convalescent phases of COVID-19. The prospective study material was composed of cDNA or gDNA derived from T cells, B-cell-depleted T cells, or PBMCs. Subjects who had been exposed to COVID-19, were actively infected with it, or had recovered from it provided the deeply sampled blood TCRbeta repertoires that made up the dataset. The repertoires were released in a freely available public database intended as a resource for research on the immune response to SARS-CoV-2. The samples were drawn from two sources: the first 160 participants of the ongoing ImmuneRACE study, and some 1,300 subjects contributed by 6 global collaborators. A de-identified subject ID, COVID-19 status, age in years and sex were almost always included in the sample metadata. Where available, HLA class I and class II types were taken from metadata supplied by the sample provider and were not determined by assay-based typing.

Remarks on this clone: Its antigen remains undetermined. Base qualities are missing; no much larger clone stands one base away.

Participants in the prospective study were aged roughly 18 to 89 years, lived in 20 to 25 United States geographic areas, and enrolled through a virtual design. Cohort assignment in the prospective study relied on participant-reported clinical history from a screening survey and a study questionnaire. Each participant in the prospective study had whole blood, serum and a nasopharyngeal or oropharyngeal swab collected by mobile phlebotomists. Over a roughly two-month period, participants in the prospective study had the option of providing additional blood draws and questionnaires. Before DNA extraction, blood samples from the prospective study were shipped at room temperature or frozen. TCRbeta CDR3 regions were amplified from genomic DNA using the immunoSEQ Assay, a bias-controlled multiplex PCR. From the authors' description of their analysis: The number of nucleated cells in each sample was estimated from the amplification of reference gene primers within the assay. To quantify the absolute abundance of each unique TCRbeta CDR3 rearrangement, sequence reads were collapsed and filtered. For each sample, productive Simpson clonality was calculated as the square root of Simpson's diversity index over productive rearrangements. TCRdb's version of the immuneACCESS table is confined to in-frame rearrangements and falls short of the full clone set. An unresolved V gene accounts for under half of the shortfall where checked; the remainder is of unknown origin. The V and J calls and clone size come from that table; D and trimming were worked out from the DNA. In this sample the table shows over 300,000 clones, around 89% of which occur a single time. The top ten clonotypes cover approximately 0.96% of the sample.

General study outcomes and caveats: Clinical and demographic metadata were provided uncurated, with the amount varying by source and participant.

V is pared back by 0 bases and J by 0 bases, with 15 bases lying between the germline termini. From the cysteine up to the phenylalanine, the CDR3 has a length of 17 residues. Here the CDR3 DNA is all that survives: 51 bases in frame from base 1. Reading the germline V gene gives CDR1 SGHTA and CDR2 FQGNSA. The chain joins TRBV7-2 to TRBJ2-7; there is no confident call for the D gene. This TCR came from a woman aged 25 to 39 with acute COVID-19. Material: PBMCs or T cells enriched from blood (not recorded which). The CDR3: CASSLALAAQSSYEQYF. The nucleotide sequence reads TGTGCCAGCAGCTTAGCCTTGGCAGCGCAGAGCTCCTACGAGCAGTACTTC.